The 9 T cell receptor beta chains in this list originate from one sample, sequenced in a study of T cells in Graves' hyperthyroidism and ophthalmopathy. Researchers amplified the TCR beta CDR3 regions from RNA transcripts. The HTBI primer set drove a first-round RT-PCR of the TCR CDR3. TCRdb re-called the multiplex PCR reads with MiXCR, one entry per CDR3 protein. The table has around 690,000 distinct CDR3 sequences, around 20% seen once. The sequencing input was blood. All receptors derive from a man in his thirties or forties with Graves' ophthalmopathy.

The CDR3 DNA is TGTGCCAGCAGTGAAGGGGGTGGGGGGTGGATGAATCAGCCCCAGCATTTT. It specifies CASSEGGGGWMNQPQHF. The V gene is TRBV25-1, the J gene TRBJ1-5, with a weak D call TRBD1 (5 bases). This CDR3 contains 17 residues. V was cut by 2 bases and J by 4 bases, with 18 bases left in between. The germline gives CDR1 MGHDK, CDR2 SYGVNS. Combining the CDR3 with reference TRBV25-1 and TRBJ1-5 gives the whole variable domain EADIYQTPRYLVIGTGKKITLECSQTMGHDKMYWYQQDPGMELHLIHYSYGVNSTEKGDLSSESTVSRIRTEHFPLTLESARPSHTSQYLCASSEGGGGWMNQPQHFGDGTRLSIL.

The chain uses TRBV7-9 and TRBJ2-1; TRBD1 or TRBD2 may be the D gene (5 bases each). The germline V gene has CDR1 SEHNR and CDR2 FQNEAQ (reference sequence). CDR3 length equals 13 residues. V was shortened by 7 bases and J by 8 bases, with 15 bases between the two germline ends. CDR3 in DNA: TGTGCCAGCACCAGGGCGACGAGGGATGAGCAGTTCTTC. Amino acid sequence: CASTRATRDEQFF.

In this sample, this clonotype turned up many times. Here the CDR3 reads CSARFQGNEQFF. The CDR3 DNA follows: TGCAGTGCTAGATTCCAGGGGAATGAGCAGTTCTTC. The J gene is TRBJ2-1, the V gene TRBV20-1, with D tentatively TRBD1 (6 bases). The V end lost 2 bases, the J end lost 7 bases, and 9 bases lay between the germline ends. Germline V CDR1 and CDR2: DFQATT, SNEGSKA (reference sequence). The CDR3 has 12 residues.

This clonotype showed up many times. V usage is TRBV10-3 and J usage is TRBJ2-7, with 9 bases fitting TRBD1. Trimming at V came to 6 bases and at J to 2 bases, leaving 5 bases not matched to a gene. The CDR3 extends over 14 amino acids. From germline, CDR1 is ENHRY and CDR2 SYGVKD. The CDR3, as DNA: TGTGCCATCAGCGGGACAGGGTTAGCCTACGAGCAGTACTTC. Translating it yields CAISGTGLAYEQYF.

The CDR3 is CASSYSKAEGSEQFF. The CDR3 nucleotides read TGTGCCAGCAGTTACTCGAAGGCTGAAGGGTCTGAGCAGTTCTTC. The rearrangement links TRBV6-5 to TRBJ2-1, with D unresolved. V dropped 0 bases and J dropped 9 bases, with 15 bases sitting between them. Germline V gene data show CDR1 as MNHEY and CDR2 as SVGAGI. This CDR3 contains 15 residues.

This clonotype occurred a few times. J is TRBJ2-3 and V is TRBV3-1; TRBD1 matches at 7 bases. The CDR3 runs to 16 residues. J gave up 4 bases and V 4 bases, and 11 bases lay outside the gene matches. Per the germline V gene, CDR1 is LGHDT and CDR2 is YNNKEL (reference sequence). The CDR3 DNA sequence: TGTGCCAGCAGCCCTCCTGGACAGGCTACCCCAGATACGCAGTATTTT. Its protein is CASSPPGQATPDTQYF.

V and J are TRBV12-3 or TRBV12-4 and TRBJ2-7, with 10 bases aligning to TRBD2. The J segment lost 3 bases and the V segment lost 5 bases, leaving 10 bases of the junction unmatched. The CDR3 is 16 amino acids. The CDR3 here is CASSPRGLAAGYEQYF. The CDR3 DNA follows: TGTGCCAGCAGTCCTAGAGGACTAGCGGCAGGCTACGAGCAGTACTTC.

The J gene is TRBJ1-6, the V gene TRBV28; unclear D gene. This CDR3 comprises 14 residues. Germline V gives CDR1 MDHEN, CDR2 SYDVKM. Trimming removed 11 bases at V and 0 bases at J, with 11 bases between. The CDR3: CAGSTSSYNSPLHF. The CDR3 DNA follows: TGTGCCGGGTCCACCAGCTCCTATAATTCACCCCTCCACTTT.

This clonotype occurred many times. The chain is built from TRBV7-2 and TRBJ1-2, with D perhaps matching TRBD1 (5 bases). The CDR3 covers 14 residues. V shed 2 bases and J shed 4 bases, with 11 bases lying between them. Germline CDR1 SGHTA, CDR2 FQGNSA. CDR3 DNA sequence: TGTGCCAGCAGCTTAAGTGCAGGGACCTATGGCTACACCTTC. Translating gives CASSLSAGTYGYTF.